Listed below are T cell receptor beta chains from one sample, sequenced in a study of blood T cell repertoires in COVID-19. Produced via immunoSEQ multiplex PCR; TCRdb's table is partial and in-frame only. The sample has roughly 230,000 clones, roughly 83% seen once. Sequences were obtained from peripheral blood. Receptors originate from a woman between 45 and 60 years old with acute or convalescent COVID-19. Each CDR3 is given without its conserved first and last residue. Each record gives: V gene, clone size, J gene, CDR3 protein. Expanded clones are given a class, and other clones once, few, many or no size at all.

>TRBV27|-|TRBJ1-2
ASSSGGGYT
>TRBV5-4|-|TRBJ1-1
ASSLPRGGHTEAF
>TRBV6-5|-|TRBJ1-1
ASRPTGQGGRAF
>TRBV5-1|-|TRBJ1-3
ASSLGSPGNTIY
>TRBV2|-|TRBJ2-7
ASSPISYEQY
>TRBV28|-|TRBJ2-5
ASSPRRGGRETQY
>TRBV28|-|TRBJ1-6
ASSPYRDRKASPLH
>TRBV18|-|TRBJ1-4
ASSPPLQGLGEKLF
>TRBV10-1|-|TRBJ2-5
ASSWGQGSQETQY
>TRBV19|-|TRBJ2-1
ATGVAGGLSYNEQF
>TRBV7-9|-|TRBJ2-2
ASYTTIGTGSTGELF
>TRBV19|-|TRBJ2-3
ASGLANTDTQY
>TRBV30|-|TRBJ1-1
AWSDEPGAAF
>TRBV4-3|-|TRBJ2-3
ASSQGLERGATDTQY
>TRBV2|-|TRBJ2-7
ASSERQGIGEQY
>TRBV28|-|TRBJ2-7
ASSLWGQPTSYEQY
>TRBV28|-|TRBJ2-5
ASRGASGDQMTQY
>TRBV12-3/TRBV12-4|-|TRBJ1-1
ASRYTGSLEAF
>TRBV7-2|many|TRBJ1-1
ASSFFPNTEAF
>TRBV5-6|-|TRBJ1-1
ASSLDRGEAF
>TRBV5-1|-|TRBJ2-1
ASSHGGLNNEQF